This T cell receptor (beta chain) was captured by sequencing in a study of Ad26.COV2.S vaccination and SARS-CoV-2 variants. General study points: Whether participants received vaccine or placebo, their non-spike TCR breadth was similar.

The germline V gene has CDR1 GTSNPN and CDR2 SVGIG (reference sequence). The V end lost 3 bases, the J end lost 0 bases, and 11 bases lay between the germline ends. CDR3 length: 14 residues. The table lists this clone with a count of one. The target antigen is unknown. The sample's treatment: some 20 received Ad26.COV2.S at low or high dose, single or two shots; roughly five received placebo; per-sample allocation not given. Sampling occurred on day 63 after the first vaccine or placebo injection. Spike of the Wuhan-strain SARS-CoV-2 was expressed by an Ad26 vector, which formed the vaccine. Repertoires were generated with immunoSEQ multiplex PCR, while TCRdb's copy carries only in-frame clones and drops some. The table lists approximately 400,000 clones, approximately 81% of them singletons.

The rearrangement joins TRBV30 to TRBJ1-2; D possibly corresponds to TRBD1 (5 bases). This TCR was sampled from a person between 18 and 59 years old who received the Ad26.COV2.S COVID-19 vaccine or a placebo. Sample: peripheral blood, taken in a trial of Ad26.COV2.S vaccine versus placebo. The CDR3, as DNA: TGTGCCTGGAGGCCGGCAGGGACTAACTATGGCTACACCTTC. Translation: CAWRPAGTNYGYTF.